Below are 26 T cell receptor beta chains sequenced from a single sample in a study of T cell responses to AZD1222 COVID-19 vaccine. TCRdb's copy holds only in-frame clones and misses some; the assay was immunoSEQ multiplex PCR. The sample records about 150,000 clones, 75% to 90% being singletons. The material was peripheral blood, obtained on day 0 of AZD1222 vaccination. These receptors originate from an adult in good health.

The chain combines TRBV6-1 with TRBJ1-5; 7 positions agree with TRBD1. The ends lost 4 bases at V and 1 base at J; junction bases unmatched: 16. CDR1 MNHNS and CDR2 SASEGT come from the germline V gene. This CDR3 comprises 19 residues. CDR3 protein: CASSGREGAHLWSNQPQHF. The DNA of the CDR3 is TGTGCCAGCAGTGGTAGAGAGGGGGCGCATTTATGGAGCAATCAGCCCCAGCATTTT.

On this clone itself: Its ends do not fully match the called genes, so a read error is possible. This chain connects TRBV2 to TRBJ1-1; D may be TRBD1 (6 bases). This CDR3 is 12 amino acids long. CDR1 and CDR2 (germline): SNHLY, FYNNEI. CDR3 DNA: TGTGCCAGCAGTGGGCGGGACACCTGGCCCCTGTTT. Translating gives CASSGRDTWPLF.

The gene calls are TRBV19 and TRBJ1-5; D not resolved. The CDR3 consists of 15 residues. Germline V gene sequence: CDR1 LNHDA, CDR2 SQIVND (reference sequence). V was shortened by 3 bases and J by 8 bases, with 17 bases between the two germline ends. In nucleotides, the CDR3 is TGTGCCAGTAGTATTGGCGGGTTTGGAGATAAGCCCCAGCATTTT. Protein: CASSIGGFGDKPQHF.

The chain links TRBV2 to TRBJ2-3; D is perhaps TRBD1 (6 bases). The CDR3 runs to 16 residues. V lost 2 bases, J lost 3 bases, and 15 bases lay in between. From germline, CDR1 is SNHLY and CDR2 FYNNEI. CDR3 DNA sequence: TGTGCCAGCAGTGAAACTCAGGGGCGAGGGACAGATACGCAGTATTTT. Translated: CASSETQGRGTDTQYF.

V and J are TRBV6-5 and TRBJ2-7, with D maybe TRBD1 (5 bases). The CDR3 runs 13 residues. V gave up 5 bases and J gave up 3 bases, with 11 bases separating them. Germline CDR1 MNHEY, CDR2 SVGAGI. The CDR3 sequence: CASSHGHFYEQYF. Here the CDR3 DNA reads TGTGCCAGCAGTCATGGACATTTCTACGAGCAGTACTTC.

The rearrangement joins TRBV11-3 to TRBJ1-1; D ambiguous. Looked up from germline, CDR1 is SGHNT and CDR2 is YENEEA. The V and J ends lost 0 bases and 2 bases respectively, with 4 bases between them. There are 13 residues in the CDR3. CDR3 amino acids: CASSLELNTEAFF. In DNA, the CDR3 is TGTGCCAGCAGCTTAGAGCTTAACACTGAAGCTTTCTTT.

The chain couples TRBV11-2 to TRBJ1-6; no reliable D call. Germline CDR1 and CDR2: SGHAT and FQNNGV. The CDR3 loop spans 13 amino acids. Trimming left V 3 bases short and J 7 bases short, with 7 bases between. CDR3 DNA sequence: TGTGCCAGCAGCTTGGGCCCGAATTCACCCCTCCACTTT. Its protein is CASSLGPNSPLHF.

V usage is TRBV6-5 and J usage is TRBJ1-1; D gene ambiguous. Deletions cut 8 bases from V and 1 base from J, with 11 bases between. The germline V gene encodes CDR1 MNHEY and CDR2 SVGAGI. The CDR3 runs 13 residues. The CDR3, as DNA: TGTGCCAGCGGATATCAGCAGAACACTGAAGCTTTCTTT. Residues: CASGYQQNTEAFF.

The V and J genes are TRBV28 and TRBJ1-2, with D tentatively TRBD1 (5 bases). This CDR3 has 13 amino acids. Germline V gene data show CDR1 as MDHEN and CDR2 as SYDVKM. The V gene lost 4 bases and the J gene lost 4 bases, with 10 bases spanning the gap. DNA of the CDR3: TGTGCCAGCAGTTCCTACAGGTTCTATGGCTACACCTTC. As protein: CASSSYRFYGYTF.

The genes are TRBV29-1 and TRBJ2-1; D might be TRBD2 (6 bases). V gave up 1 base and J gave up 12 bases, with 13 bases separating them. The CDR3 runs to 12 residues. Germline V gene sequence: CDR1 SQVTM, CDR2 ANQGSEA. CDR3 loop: CSVEVSRGWQFF. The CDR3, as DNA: TGCAGCGTTGAAGTATCCCGGGGGTGGCAGTTCTTC.

For the CDR3, the DNA is TGCGCCAGCAGCTTGGGAGGGCCTAACTATGGCTACACCTTC. It codes for CASSLGGPNYGYTF. V and J are TRBV5-1 and TRBJ1-2, with D unresolved. Deletions cut 0 bases from V and 0 bases from J, with 6 bases between. This CDR3 spans 14 amino acids. Germline V gene lookup returns CDR1 SGHRS and CDR2 YFSETQ.

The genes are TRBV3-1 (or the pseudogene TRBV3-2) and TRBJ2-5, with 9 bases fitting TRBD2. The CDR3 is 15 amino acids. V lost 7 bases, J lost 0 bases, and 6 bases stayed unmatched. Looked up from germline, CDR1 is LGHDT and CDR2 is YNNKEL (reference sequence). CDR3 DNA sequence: TGTGCCAGCACCAAGAGCGGGGGGAACCAAGAGACCCAGTACTTC. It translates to CASTKSGGNQETQYF.

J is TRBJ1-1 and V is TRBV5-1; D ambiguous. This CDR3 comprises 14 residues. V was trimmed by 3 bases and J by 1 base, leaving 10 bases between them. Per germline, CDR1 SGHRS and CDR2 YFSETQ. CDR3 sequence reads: CASSSGLENTEAFF. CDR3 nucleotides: TGCGCCAGCAGCTCGGGATTGGAGAACACTGAAGCTTTCTTT.

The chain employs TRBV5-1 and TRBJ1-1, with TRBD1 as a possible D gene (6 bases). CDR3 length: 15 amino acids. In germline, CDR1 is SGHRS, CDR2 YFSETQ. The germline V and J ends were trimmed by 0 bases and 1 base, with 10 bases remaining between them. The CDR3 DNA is TGCGCCAGCAGCTTGGAAGGACAGTCGAACACTGAAGCTTTCTTT. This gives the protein CASSLEGQSNTEAFF.

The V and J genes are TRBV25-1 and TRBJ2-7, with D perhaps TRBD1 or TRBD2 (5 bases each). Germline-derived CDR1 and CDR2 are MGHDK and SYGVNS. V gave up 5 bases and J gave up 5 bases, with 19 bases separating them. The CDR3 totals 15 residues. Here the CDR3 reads CASSLPGPSRNEQYF. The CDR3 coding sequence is TGTGCCAGCAGTCTACCGGGACCCTCACGGAACGAGCAGTACTTC.

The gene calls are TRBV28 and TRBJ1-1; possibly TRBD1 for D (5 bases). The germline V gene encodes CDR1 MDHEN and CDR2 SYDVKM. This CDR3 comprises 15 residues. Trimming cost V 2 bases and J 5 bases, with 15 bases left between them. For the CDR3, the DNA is TGTGCCAGCAGTTTAGGTCGGCAGGGTTCGACTGAAGCTTTCTTT. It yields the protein CASSLGRQGSTEAFF.

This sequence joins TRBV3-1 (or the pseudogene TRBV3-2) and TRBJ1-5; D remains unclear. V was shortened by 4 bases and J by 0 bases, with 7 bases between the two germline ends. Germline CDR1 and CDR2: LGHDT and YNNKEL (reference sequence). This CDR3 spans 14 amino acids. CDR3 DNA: TGTGCCAGCAGCCTCGGATATAGCAATCAGCCCCAGCATTTT. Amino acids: CASSLGYSNQPQHF.

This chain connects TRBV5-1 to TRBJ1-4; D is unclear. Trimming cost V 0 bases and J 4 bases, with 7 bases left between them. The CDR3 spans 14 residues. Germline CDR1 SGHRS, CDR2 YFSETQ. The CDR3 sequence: CASSLERFNEKLFF. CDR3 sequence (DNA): TGCGCCAGCAGCTTGGAACGGTTTAATGAAAAACTGTTTTTT.

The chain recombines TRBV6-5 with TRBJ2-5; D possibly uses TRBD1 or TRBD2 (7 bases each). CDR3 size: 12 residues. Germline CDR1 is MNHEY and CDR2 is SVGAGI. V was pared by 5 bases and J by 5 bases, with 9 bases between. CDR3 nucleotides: TGTGCCAGCAGTCAGGGGGGGGAGACCCAGTACTTC. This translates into CASSQGGETQYF.

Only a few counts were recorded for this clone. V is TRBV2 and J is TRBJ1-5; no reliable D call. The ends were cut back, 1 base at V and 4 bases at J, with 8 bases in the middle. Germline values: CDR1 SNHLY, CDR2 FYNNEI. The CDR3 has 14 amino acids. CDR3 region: CASSEGRRNQPQHF. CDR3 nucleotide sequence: TGTGCCAGCAGTGAAGGGAGAAGGAATCAGCCCCAGCATTTT. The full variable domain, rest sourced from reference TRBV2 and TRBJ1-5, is EPEVTQTPSHQVTQMGQEVILRCVPISNHLYFYWYRQILGQKVEFLVSFYNNEISEKSEIFDDQFSVERPDGSNFTLKIRSTKLEDSAMYFCASSEGRRNQPQHFGDGTRLSIL.

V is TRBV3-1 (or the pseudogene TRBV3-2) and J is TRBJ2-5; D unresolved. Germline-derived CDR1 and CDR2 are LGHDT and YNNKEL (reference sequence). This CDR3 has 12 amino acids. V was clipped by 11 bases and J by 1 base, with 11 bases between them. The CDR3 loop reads CASRKGQETQYF. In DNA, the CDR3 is TGTGCCTCCCGGAAGGGCCAAGAGACCCAGTACTTC.

CDR3 amino acids: CASSPQSSPFYGYTF. The CDR3 DNA reads TGTGCCAGCAGCCCCCAGTCTTCCCCTTTTTATGGCTACACCTTC. J is TRBJ1-2 and V is TRBV5-4; the D is unclear. The V end was cut by 4 bases, the J end by 5 bases, with 18 bases between. The V gene's germline CDR1 is SGHNT and CDR2 YYREEE (reference sequence). The CDR3 runs to 15 residues.

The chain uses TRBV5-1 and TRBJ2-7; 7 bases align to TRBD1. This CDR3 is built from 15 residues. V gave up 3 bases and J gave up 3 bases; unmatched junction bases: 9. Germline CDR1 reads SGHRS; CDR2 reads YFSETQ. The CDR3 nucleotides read TGCGCCAGCAGCTCGGACCCGGGACAGCACTACGAGCAGTACTTC. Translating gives CASSSDPGQHYEQYF.

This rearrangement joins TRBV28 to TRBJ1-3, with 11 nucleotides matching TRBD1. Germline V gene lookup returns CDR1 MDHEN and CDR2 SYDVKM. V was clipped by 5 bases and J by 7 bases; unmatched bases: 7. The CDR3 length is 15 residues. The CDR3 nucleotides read TGTGCCAGCAGTCCCCCCGGGACAGGGGGGAACACCATATATTTT. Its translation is CASSPPGTGGNTIYF.

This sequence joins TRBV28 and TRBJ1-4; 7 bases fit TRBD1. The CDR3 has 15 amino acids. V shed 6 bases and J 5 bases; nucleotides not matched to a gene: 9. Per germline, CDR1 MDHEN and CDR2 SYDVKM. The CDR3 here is CASSLQGYQNEKLFF. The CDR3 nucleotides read TGTGCCAGCAGCTTACAGGGGTACCAGAATGAAAAACTGTTTTTT.

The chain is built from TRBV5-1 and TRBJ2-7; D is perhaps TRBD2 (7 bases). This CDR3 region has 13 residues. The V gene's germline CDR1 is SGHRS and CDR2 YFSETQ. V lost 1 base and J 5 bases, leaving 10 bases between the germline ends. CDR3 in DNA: TGCGCCAGCAGCTTGATGGGGGGGCACGAGCAGTACTTC. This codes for CASSLMGGHEQYF.